Listed here are 14 T cell receptor beta chains from one sample, sequenced in a study of Ad26.COV2.S vaccination and SARS-CoV-2 variants. The treatment is: around 19 received Ad26.COV2.S at low or high dose, single or two shots; about five received placebo; per-sample allocation not given. On day 63 after the first injection, vaccine and placebo recipients gave samples. TCRdb keeps only in-frame clones here, not all; method: immunoSEQ multiplex PCR. The profile shows approximately 400,000 clones, 83% of them singletons. Sequenced here: peripheral blood, sampled in a trial of Ad26.COV2.S vaccine versus placebo. The receptors stem from a person aged 18 to 59 who received the Ad26.COV2.S COVID-19 vaccine or a placebo.

This clone occurred a few times. This chain joins TRBV5-4 and TRBJ1-1, with D possibly matching TRBD1 (5 bases). This CDR3 spans 14 amino acids. Germline V lookup: CDR1 SGHNT, CDR2 YYREEE (reference sequence). Trimming pared 3 bases from V and 3 bases from J, leaving 12 bases between. CDR3 in amino acids: CASSWGSGDTEAFF. CDR3 coding DNA: TGTGCCAGCAGCTGGGGGAGTGGGGACACTGAAGCTTTCTTT.

J is TRBJ1-3 and V is TRBV12-3 or TRBV12-4, with D perhaps matching TRBD1 (6 bases). Trimming left V 6 bases short and J 3 bases short, with 9 bases between. This CDR3 contains 13 residues. The DNA for the CDR3 is TGTGCCAGCAGACTAGGGGGTGGAAACACCATATATTTT. Its protein product is CASRLGGGNTIYF.

This clone was recorded only once. This chain joins TRBV5-6 and TRBJ2-1; D remains ambiguous. Per germline, CDR1 SGHDT and CDR2 YYEEEE. The CDR3 runs to 15 residues. V was pared by 0 bases and J by 1 base, with 8 bases between. Here the CDR3 DNA reads TGTGCCAGCAGCTTGGTGGCCGTGTCCTACAATGAGCAGTTCTTC. This codes for CASSLVAVSYNEQFF.

This CDR3 reads CASSLGGRARSTQYF. In DNA form, the CDR3 reads TGTGCCAGCAGCTTAGGCGGGAGGGCCCGGTCTACGCAGTATTTT. The rearrangement uses TRBV11-3 and TRBJ2-3, with 9 bases fitting TRBD2. The V and J ends lost 1 base and 8 bases, in that order; junction bases with no gene match: 7. Germline V gene data show CDR1 as SGHNT and CDR2 as YENEEA. The CDR3 runs 15 residues.

The chain combines TRBV6-1 with TRBJ1-1, with a tentative D call TRBD1 (5 bases). Per the germline V gene, CDR1 is MNHNS and CDR2 is SASEGT. With 0 bases removed from V and 11 bases from J, the gap between germline ends came to 10 bases. This CDR3 has 12 amino acids. CDR3 sequence reads: CASSEAPGGAFF. The CDR3 coding sequence is TGTGCCAGCAGTGAAGCACCCGGGGGGGCTTTCTTT.

In DNA form, the CDR3 reads TGTGCCAGCAGCTTAGCCAGGGGGCGAACCGGGGAGCTGTTTTTT. Protein product: CASSLARGRTGELFF. The chain has TRBV11-2 and TRBJ2-2, with TRBD1 matching 8 bases. The germline V gene has CDR1 SGHAT and CDR2 FQNNGV. The J segment lost 5 bases and the V segment lost 1 base, leaving 3 bases of the junction unmatched. The CDR3 consists of 15 residues.

This chain uses TRBV29-1 with TRBJ1-1; 8 bases are shared with TRBD1. The germline CDR1 and CDR2 sequences are SQVTM and ANQGSEA. The CDR3 length is 13 residues. The V and J ends lost 5 bases and 6 bases, in that order; junction bases with no gene match: 8. The chain's CDR3 is CSVQVQGGSEAFF. The CDR3 DNA is TGCAGCGTTCAGGTACAGGGGGGATCTGAAGCTTTCTTT.

CDR3 bases: TGCAGTGCTACTGAAACGGGAGGGGTGAGGAACACTGAAGCTTTCTTT. Protein product: CSATETGGVRNTEAFF. The chain has TRBV20-1 and TRBJ1-1, with D perhaps matching TRBD1 (5 bases). Germline CDR1 reads DFQATT; CDR2 reads SNEGSKA (reference sequence). Trimming took off 4 bases at V and 1 base at J, with 19 bases between the two ends. CDR3 length: 16 amino acids.

J is TRBJ1-5 and V is TRBV5-1, with D perhaps TRBD1 (5 bases). The germline V gene encodes CDR1 SGHRS and CDR2 YFSETQ. The CDR3 spans 14 residues. Trimming pared 2 bases from V and 6 bases from J, leaving 12 bases between. The CDR3 protein is CASSFQGGGQPQHF. Written as DNA, the CDR3 is TGCGCCAGCAGCTTTCAGGGAGGTGGTCAGCCCCAGCATTTT. Full variable domain (outside the CDR3, taken from reference TRBV5-1 and TRBJ1-5): KAGVTQTPRYLIKTRGQQVTLSCSPISGHRSVSWYQQTPGQGLQFLFEYFSETQRNKGNFPGRFSGRQFSNSRSEMNVSTLELGDSALYLCASSFQGGGQPQHFGDGTRLSIL.

This rearrangement joins TRBV4-1 to TRBJ2-7, with 8 nucleotides matching TRBD2. V was clipped by 4 bases and J by 6 bases; unmatched bases: 5. Germline V lookup: CDR1 MGHRA, CDR2 YSYEKL. The length of the CDR3 is 13 residues. The CDR3 DNA is TGCGCCAGCAGCCCCACGGGGGGGGCCGAGCAGTACTTC. Its translation is CASSPTGGAEQYF.

The table lists this clone with a few counts. The chain links TRBV2 to TRBJ1-5; 12 nucleotides agree with TRBD1. V trimming: 5 bases; J trimming: 2 bases; junction bases outside the gene matches: 7. Germline assignment: CDR1 SNHLY and CDR2 FYNNEI. CDR3 length: 17 amino acids. The CDR3 loop reads CASSSGTGGWGNQPQHF. The DNA of the CDR3 is TGTGCCAGCAGTTCCGGGACAGGGGGCTGGGGCAATCAGCCCCAGCATTTT.

V usage is TRBV10-3 and J usage is TRBJ2-3; D is unclear. The germline V gene encodes CDR1 ENHRY and CDR2 SYGVKD. V was clipped by 6 bases and J by 2 bases, with 6 bases between them. CDR3 size: 12 residues. CDR3 residues: CAISHDTDTQYF. In DNA form, the CDR3 reads TGTGCCATCAGCCATGACACAGATACGCAGTATTTT.

In this sample, this clone turned up once. V usage is TRBV27 and J usage is TRBJ2-2; 7 bases match TRBD2. V dropped 3 bases and J dropped 4; count of bases not matched to a gene: 11. The CDR3 totals 17 residues. Germline values: CDR1 MNHEY, CDR2 SMNVEV (reference sequence). CDR3 loop: CASSFRGLGGSTGELFF. In DNA, the CDR3 is TGTGCCAGCAGTTTCCGCGGACTCGGGGGGAGCACCGGGGAGCTGTTTTTT.

As for this clone: Distinct nucleotide sequences in the sample also encode this CDR3. The chain carries TRBV30 and TRBJ1-5; D remains unclear. The CDR3 spans 13 residues. The germline CDR1 and CDR2 sequences are GTSNPN and SVGIG (reference sequence). Trimming cost V 0 bases and J 5 bases, with 8 bases left between them. Written as DNA, the CDR3 is TGTGCCTGGAGTGTACAAGGAGATCAGCCCCAGCATTTT. This encodes CAWSVQGDQPQHF.